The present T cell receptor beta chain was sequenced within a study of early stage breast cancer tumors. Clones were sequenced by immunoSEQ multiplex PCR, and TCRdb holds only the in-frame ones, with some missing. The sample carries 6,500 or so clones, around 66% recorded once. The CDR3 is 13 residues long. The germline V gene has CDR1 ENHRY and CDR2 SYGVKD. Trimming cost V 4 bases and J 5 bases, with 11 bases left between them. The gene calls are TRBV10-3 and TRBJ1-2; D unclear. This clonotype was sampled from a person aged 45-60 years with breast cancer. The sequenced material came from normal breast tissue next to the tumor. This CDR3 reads CAISVRPSYGYTF. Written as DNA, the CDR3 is TGTGCCATCAGTGTTAGACCTAGTTATGGCTACACCTTC.